This passage covers 15 T cell receptor beta chains from one sample sequenced in a study of blood T cell repertoires in COVID-19. This table comes from immunoSEQ multiplex PCR, and its TCRdb copy is limited to in-frame clones, with some not included. This table holds around 83,000 clones, about 88% found once. Material for sequencing was peripheral blood. These receptors all stem from an elderly man with active or convalescent COVID-19.

This clone was seen a single time. The chain has TRBV5-1 and TRBJ2-1; a weak D match, TRBD2 (6 bases). V was pared by 0 bases and J by 8 bases, with 18 bases between. CDR3 length: 16 residues. Germline V gene sequence: CDR1 SGHRS, CDR2 YFSETQ. CDR3 region: CASSLEASRELDEQFF. CDR3 nucleotide sequence: TGCGCCAGCAGCTTGGAGGCGTCCCGGGAGTTGGATGAGCAGTTCTTC.

The chain employs TRBV28 and TRBJ2-2; a weak D match, TRBD2 (5 bases). Germline V gene lookup returns CDR1 MDHEN and CDR2 SYDVKM. Trimming stripped 2 bases from V and 7 bases from J, with 17 bases between. The CDR3 runs to 16 residues. CDR3 nucleotides: TGTGCCAGCAGTTTAAGTTGGCGAGCGGATCGCGGGGAGCTGTTTTTT. This sequence encodes CASSLSWRADRGELFF.

This clone was detected once. This sequence joins TRBV18 and TRBJ2-1, with 13 bases matching TRBD2. Germline V gene data show CDR1 as KGHSH and CDR2 as LQKENI. Trimming cost V 6 bases and J 7 bases; bases outside gene matches: 6. This CDR3 is built from 15 residues. The CDR3 reads CASSHPGLAGNEQFF. The DNA for the CDR3 is TGTGCCAGCTCGCATCCGGGACTAGCGGGAAATGAGCAGTTCTTC.

This clone was seen a handful of times. The gene calls are TRBV6-5 and TRBJ1-5, with D unclear. Germline V gene sequence: CDR1 MNHEY, CDR2 SVGAGI. CDR3 length equals 14 residues. The V gene lost 5 bases and the J gene lost 5 bases, with 13 bases spanning the gap. Here the CDR3 DNA reads TGTGCCAGCAGTAAGAGAAGCTCTTATCAGCCCCAGCATTTT. Encoded protein: CASSKRSSYQPQHF.

This clone was seen a single time. This rearrangement joins TRBV10-2 to TRBJ1-4, with a possible D match to TRBD1 (5 bases). The ends were cut back, 2 bases at V and 4 bases at J, with 8 bases in the middle. The germline gives CDR1 WSHSY, CDR2 SAAADI. The CDR3 contains 14 residues. The CDR3 sequence: CASSEAGLNEKLFF. In DNA, the CDR3 is TGCGCCAGCAGTGAGGCAGGGCTTAATGAAAAACTGTTTTTT.

The CDR3 DNA reads as TGCGCCAGCAGCTACCTGACAGACAGGACACAAGAGACCCAGTACTTC. Amino acids: CASSYLTDRTQETQYF. This chain connects TRBV5-1 to TRBJ2-5, with TRBD1 as a possible D gene (6 bases). The CDR3 covers 16 residues. V was shortened by 3 bases and J by 2 bases, with 17 bases between the two germline ends. Germline CDR1 is SGHRS and CDR2 is YFSETQ.

The J gene is TRBJ2-1, the V gene TRBV7-2; D may be TRBD2 (6 bases). The germline CDR1 and CDR2 sequences are SGHTA and FQGNSA. V dropped 0 bases and J dropped 4 bases, with 16 bases sitting between them. The CDR3 sequence is 17 residues long. The CDR3 sequence is CASSLAVRAGRYNEQFF. For the CDR3, the DNA is TGTGCCAGCAGCTTAGCGGTGAGAGCGGGCCGTTACAATGAGCAGTTCTTC.

V usage is TRBV5-1 and J usage is TRBJ2-3, with a tentative D call TRBD2 (5 bases). The germline V and J ends were trimmed by 4 bases and 6 bases, with 15 bases remaining between them. Germline assignment: CDR1 SGHRS and CDR2 YFSETQ. CDR3 length: 14 amino acids. CDR3 residues: CASSPGPGKDTQYF. Written as DNA, the CDR3 is TGCGCCAGCAGCCCTGGACCGGGGAAGGATACGCAGTATTTT.

This chain uses TRBV28 with TRBJ2-7; 7 positions agree with TRBD1. Trimming took 4 bases from V and 4 from J; bases not matched to a gene: 4. The CDR3 extends over 13 amino acids. Germline lookup yields CDR1 MDHEN and CDR2 SYDVKM. The CDR3, as DNA: TGTGCCAGCAGTTCTCGGGACAGTTACGAGCAGTACGTC. Translating it yields CASSSRDSYEQYV.

The chain employs TRBV5-1 and TRBJ2-1; 8 positions match TRBD1. The CDR3 has 16 residues. Germline CDR1 is SGHRS and CDR2 is YFSETQ. Losses at the gene ends were 0 bases for V and 3 bases for J; bases not matched to a gene: 5. CDR3 nucleotides: TGCGCCAGCAGCTTGGCCGGGGGACAGGTCTACAATGAGCAGTTCTTC. Residues: CASSLAGGQVYNEQFF.

This rearrangement joins TRBV19 to TRBJ2-3, with 7 positions matching TRBD1. Trimming cost V 3 bases and J 0 bases; bases outside gene matches: 3. Germline assignment: CDR1 LNHDA and CDR2 SQIVND (reference sequence). The CDR3 length is 15 residues. This chain's CDR3 is CASSIGRGSTDTQYF. The CDR3 coding sequence is TGTGCCAGTAGTATCGGCAGGGGGAGCACAGATACGCAGTATTTT. Full variable domain (remainder filled in from reference TRBV19 and TRBJ2-3): DGGITQSPKYLFRKEGQNVTLSCEQNLNHDAMYWYRQDPGQGLRLIYYSQIVNDFQKGDIAEGYSVSREKKESFPLTVTSAQKNPTAFYLCASSIGRGSTDTQYFGPGTRLTVL.

The chain recombines TRBV6-1 with TRBJ1-4; D is perhaps TRBD1 (6 bases). The CDR3 is 16 residues long. V lost 4 bases to trimming and J lost 7 bases, with 19 bases between them. Germline V gene sequence: CDR1 MNHNS, CDR2 SASEGT. The DNA for the CDR3 is TGTGCCAGCAGTGCCCTGCAGGGACAATGGGGTGAAAAACTGTTTTTT. Translated: CASSALQGQWGEKLFF.

This rearrangement joins TRBV2 to TRBJ1-5; a possible D gene is TRBD1 (5 bases). This CDR3 region has 12 residues. CDR1 is SNHLY, CDR2 FYNNEI, per germline. Trimming removed 2 bases at V and 9 bases at J, with 8 bases between. The CDR3 loop is CASSELGGPQHF. CDR3 in DNA: TGTGCCAGCAGTGAACTCGGGGGGCCCCAGCATTTT.

V is TRBV19 and J is TRBJ2-3; weak D call: TRBD1 (6 bases). Germline CDR1 and CDR2: LNHDA and SQIVND (reference sequence). The CDR3 loop spans 15 amino acids. The ends were cut back, 7 bases at V and 3 bases at J, with 17 bases in the middle. In nucleotides, the CDR3 is TGTGCCAGTAAAGTGGGCAGGGGACGGACAGATACGCAGTATTTT. It translates to CASKVGRGRTDTQYF.

This clone has a single count. The V gene is TRBV7-6, the J gene TRBJ1-2; TRBD1 might be the D (5 bases). Trimming stripped 2 bases from V and 7 bases from J, with 14 bases between. The CDR3 consists of 14 residues. The V gene's germline CDR1 is SGHVS and CDR2 FNYEAQ. The CDR3 DNA follows: TGTGCCAGCAGCTTAAATCCCAGGGCTGGTGGCTACACCTTC. Translating gives CASSLNPRAGGYTF. The full variable domain, rest sourced from reference TRBV7-6 and TRBJ1-2, is GAGVSQSPRYKVTKRGQDVALRCDPISGHVSLYWYRQALGQGPEFLTYFNYEAQQDKSGLPNDRFSAERPEGSISTLTIQRTEQRDSAMYRCASSLNPRAGGYTFGSGTRLTVV.